This T cell receptor beta chain originates from a study of cytomegalovirus exposure and HLA in healthy donors. Findings and caveats of the study: Subsequent analysis found a tendency for first-cohort TCR clusters to co-occur within the 110 or so validation repertoires.

TCRdb keeps only in-frame clones here, not all; method: immunoSEQ multiplex PCR. The sample gives over 150,000 clones, around 85% of which show up once; around 6% is in the top ten. Details on this clone: Its antigen remains unidentified.

The CDR3 sequence is 13 residues long. CDR1 MNHEY and CDR2 SMNVEV come from the germline V gene (reference sequence). V was clipped by 5 bases and J by 7 bases; unmatched bases: 7. This chain links TRBV27 with TRBJ1-2, with TRBD1 matching over 7 bases. The source material was PBMCs. The receptor comes from a woman in her thirties in good health and CMV-seronegative. The CDR3 bases are TGTGCCAGCAGTACCCTGAACAGGGGTGGCTACACCTTC. It encodes CASSTLNRGGYTF.